A selection of T cell receptor beta chains follows, all from one sample in a study of blood T cell repertoires in COVID-19. TCRdb's copy holds only in-frame clones and misses some; the assay was immunoSEQ multiplex PCR. The data hold over 120,000 clones, with 87% observed a single time. The sample comprised peripheral blood. The source of these receptors is a woman in her forties or fifties with acute or convalescent COVID-19. Both conserved end residues are part of each CDR3. The D gene is left open where the match is weak. Clone size appears in some rows only: once, few, many, or a class for an expanded clone.

D	V	J	size	DNA	CDR3
-	TRBV13	TRBJ1-2	-	TGTGCCAGCAGCTTAGGTTCGGGAAACTATGGCTACACCTTC	CASSLGSGNYGYTF
-	TRBV20-1	TRBJ1-2	-	TGCAGTGCTAGTATCGGGAACTATGGCTACACCTTC	CSASIGNYGYTF
TRBD2	TRBV11-3	TRBJ2-1	-	TGTGCCAGCAGCTTATCCGGGACTAGCGGGAACAATGAGCAGTTCTTC	CASSLSGTSGNNEQFF
-	TRBV14	TRBJ2-7	once	TGTGCCAGCAGCCCCCTTGGTAACAGACCCTACGAGCAGTACTTC	CASSPLGNRPYEQYF
-	TRBV5-1	TRBJ2-6	-	TGCGCCAGCAGCTTGGGTCCGGCGGACGTCCTGACTTTC	CASSLGPADVLTF
TRBD2	TRBV5-6	TRBJ2-3	-	TGTGCCAGCAGCCCCGGACTAGCGGGCCACACAGATACGCAGTATTTT	CASSPGLAGHTDTQYF
-	TRBV19	TRBJ1-5	-	TGTGCCATAAAGAAAACGGACAGAACCCATCAGCCCCAGCATTTT	CAIKKTDRTHQPQHF
TRBD2	TRBV11-2	TRBJ2-5	-	TGTGCCAGCAGCTTCTTAGCGGGAGAAGAGACCCAGTACTTC	CASSFLAGEETQYF
TRBD1	TRBV14	TRBJ1-2	-	TGTGCCAGCAGCCTGGACAGGGGCGGCTATGGCTACACCTTC	CASSLDRGGYGYTF
-	TRBV5-1	TRBJ2-7	-	TGCGCCAGCAGCTTGGCCGGGGGAGCCTACGAGCAGTACTTC	CASSLAGGAYEQYF
TRBD2	TRBV9	TRBJ2-3	-	TGTGCCAGCAGCTCCCAATCGCGGGGGGCCACAGATACGCAGTATTTT	CASSSQSRGATDTQYF
-	TRBV10-3	TRBJ2-5	once	TGTGCCATCAGTCCCCGTCTGGGGCAGGGCCAAGAGACCCAGTACTTC	CAISPRLGQGQETQYF
TRBD1	TRBV19	TRBJ2-1	-	TGTGCCAGTAGTATGGGACAGGGGAGATTCTTC	CASSMGQGRFF
-	TRBV6-1	TRBJ1-5	few	TGTGCCAGCAGTGGGACAGCTGGGGGCTACAATCAGCCCCAGCATTTT	CASSGTAGGYNQPQHF
TRBD2	TRBV13	TRBJ2-7	-	TGTGCCAGCAGCCTATCCCCGGGACTAGGGGTCTACGAGCAGTACTTC	CASSLSPGLGVYEQYF
TRBD1	TRBV5-1	TRBJ2-1	-	TGCGCCAGCAGCGCGGACAGGGCCTACAATGAGCAGTTCTTC	CASSADRAYNEQFF
TRBD1	TRBV28	TRBJ2-2	-	TGTGCCAGCAGCCGAAACAGGGGCCCGAGAGGGGAGCTGTTTTTT	CASSRNRGPRGELFF
-	TRBV11-2	TRBJ1-1	-	TGTGCCAGCAGCTTAGCGACAGGCCCCACTGAAGCTTTCTTT	CASSLATGPTEAFF
-	TRBV6-5	TRBJ1-5	few	TGTGCCAGCAGTTACAGGCGAGAGGGCAATCAGCCCCAGCATTTT	CASSYRREGNQPQHF
-	TRBV5-6	TRBJ1-1	-	TGTGCCAGCAGCCCGGGCGGGGGGAACACTGAAGCTTTCTTT	CASSPGGGNTEAFF
-	TRBV5-1	TRBJ1-4	-	TGCGCCAGCAGAATGGCAGGACAGAATAATGAAAAACTGTTTTTT	CASRMAGQNNEKLFF
TRBD1	TRBV29-1	TRBJ1-1	-	TGCAGCGCTGAGGGCAGGGGGAGCACTGAAGCTTTCTTT	CSAEGRGSTEAFF
TRBD1	TRBV12-5	TRBJ2-2	-	TGTGCTAGTGGTTTTGGATTAGGGACAGGAGACACCGGGGAGCTGTTTTTT	CASGFGLGTGDTGELFF
-	TRBV11-2	TRBJ1-1	-	TGTGCCAGCGAAGGAGTTACAGGCACTGAAGCTTTCTTT	CASEGVTGTEAFF
-	TRBV20-1	TRBJ2-7	-	TGCAGTGCTAGTCCCCAGGGCGTCGAGCAGTACTTC	CSASPQGVEQYF
-	TRBV30	TRBJ1-2	-	TGTGCCCGTTGGGCGCCCGACAATGGCTACACCTTC	CARWAPDNGYTF
TRBD2	TRBV18	TRBJ2-2	once	TGTGCCAGCTCACCTACGCTAGCGGGGCTGCGTACCGGGGAGCTGTTTTTT	CASSPTLAGLRTGELFF
-	TRBV7-2	TRBJ2-7	once	TGTGCCAGCAGCAAACCCACGGGACTCAGGGAGCAGTACTTC	CASSKPTGLREQYF
-	TRBV18	TRBJ1-2	-	TGTGCCAGCTCACCAGAACAGTACTATGGCTACACCTTC	CASSPEQYYGYTF
TRBD2	TRBV5-1	TRBJ2-3	-	TGCGCCAGCAGCACGGGACTAGCGGGAGCGGCGCAGTATTTT	CASSTGLAGAAQYF
TRBD1	TRBV6-4	TRBJ1-5	-	TGTGCCAGCAGTGACGGACAGGGCAATCAGCCCCAGCATTTT	CASSDGQGNQPQHF
-	TRBV10-2	TRBJ2-1	once	TGCGCCAGCGGCAGCGGGCCGGAAAATGAGCAGTTCTTC	CASGSGPENEQFF
-	TRBV5-5	TRBJ2-1	-	TGTGCCAGCAGCTCTCGGGAGTTACTTGAGCAGTTCTTC	CASSSRELLEQFF
-	TRBV24-1	TRBJ1-1	-	TGTGCCACCATCTACCCCTCCGAGAACACTGAAGCTTTCTTT	CATIYPSENTEAFF
-	TRBV19	TRBJ1-2	-	TGTGCCAGTAGTCCATCCCGGGGGACCTATGGCTACACCTTC	CASSPSRGTYGYTF
-	TRBV12-3/TRBV12-4	TRBJ2-7	-	TGTGCCAGCAGTTCCGACAGGAACAACGAGCAGTACTTC	CASSSDRNNEQYF